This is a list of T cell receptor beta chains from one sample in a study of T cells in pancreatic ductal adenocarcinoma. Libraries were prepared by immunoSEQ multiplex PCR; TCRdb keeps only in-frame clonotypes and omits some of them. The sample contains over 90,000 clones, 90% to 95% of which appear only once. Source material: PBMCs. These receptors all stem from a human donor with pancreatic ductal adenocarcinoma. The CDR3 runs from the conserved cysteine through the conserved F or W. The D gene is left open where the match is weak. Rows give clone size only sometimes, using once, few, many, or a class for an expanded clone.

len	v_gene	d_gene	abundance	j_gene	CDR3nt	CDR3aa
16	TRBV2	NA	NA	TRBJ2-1	TGTGCCAGCAGGTACCTCGGGAGATCGGGATACAATGAGCAGTTCTTC	CASRYLGRSGYNEQFF
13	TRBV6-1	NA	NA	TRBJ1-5	TGTGCCAGCAGTGCCAGGGGAGATCAGCCCCAGCATTTT	CASSARGDQPQHF
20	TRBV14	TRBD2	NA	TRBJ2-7	TGTGCCAGCAGCCAAGAGGTGTCGAGCGGGAGGTTTACTAGCTCCTACGAGCAGTACTTC	CASSQEVSSGRFTSSYEQYF
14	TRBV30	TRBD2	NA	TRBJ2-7	TGTGCCTGGAGTGGACTAGCGCGCTCCTACGAGCAGTACTTC	CAWSGLARSYEQYF
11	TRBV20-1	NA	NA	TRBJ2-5	TGCAGTGGGGGGGAAAAGTGGACCCAGTACTTC	CSGGEKWTQYF
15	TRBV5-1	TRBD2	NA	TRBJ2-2	TGCGCCAGCAGCCCGGGACTAGGAGCGACCGGGGAGCTGTTTTTT	CASSPGLGATGELFF
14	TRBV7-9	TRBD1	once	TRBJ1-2	TGTGCCAGCAGCTTAATGACAGGGGTTAGGGGCTACACCTTC	CASSLMTGVRGYTF
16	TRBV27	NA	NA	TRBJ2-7	TGTGCCAGCAGCCCAACTGAGGGCGTATGGATCTACGAGCAGTACTTC	CASSPTEGVWIYEQYF
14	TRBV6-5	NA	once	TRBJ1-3	TGTGCCAGCAGACAACCTGGCTCTGGAAACACCATATATTTT	CASRQPGSGNTIYF
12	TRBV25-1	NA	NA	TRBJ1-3	TGTGCCAGCACTAGCTCTGGAAACACCATATATTTT	CASTSSGNTIYF
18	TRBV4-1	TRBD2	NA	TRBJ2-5	TGCGCCAGCAGCCAAGCGACTAGCGGGAGGGCTGGGTCAGAGACCCAGTACTTC	CASSQATSGRAGSETQYF
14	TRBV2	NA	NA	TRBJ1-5	TGTGCCAGCAGTGGAAGGGAGGAATTCGGGCCCCAGCATTTT	CASSGREEFGPQHF
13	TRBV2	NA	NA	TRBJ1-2	TGTGCCAGCAGACGCGCCGGAGGGAATGGCTACACCTTC	CASRRAGGNGYTF
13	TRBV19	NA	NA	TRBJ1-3	TGTGCCAGTAGGGTGAGCTCTGGAAACACCATATATTTT	CASRVSSGNTIYF
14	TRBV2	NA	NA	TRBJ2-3	TGTGCCAGCAGTCGGGACTTTTACACAGATACGCAGTATTTT	CASSRDFYTDTQYF
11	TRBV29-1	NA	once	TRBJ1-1	TGCAGCTGGGGCAGGATCCCTGAAGCTTTCTTT	CSWGRIPEAFF
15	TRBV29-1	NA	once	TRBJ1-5	TGCAGCGTCCCTACCGCGAAAAGATCGGATCAGCCCCAGCATTTT	CSVPTAKRSDQPQHF
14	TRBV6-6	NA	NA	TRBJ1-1	TGTGCCAGCCGGACAAGCACCATGAACACTGAAGCTTTCTTT	CASRTSTMNTEAFF
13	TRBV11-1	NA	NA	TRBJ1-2	TGTGCCAGCAGCTTACACCCGACGGGGGGCTACACCTTC	CASSLHPTGGYTF
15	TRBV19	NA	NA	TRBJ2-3	TGTGCCAGTAGTATGAACAGGGTGGGCACAGATACGCAGTATTTT	CASSMNRVGTDTQYF
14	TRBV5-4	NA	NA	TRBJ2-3	TGTGCCAGCAGCTTGTCTGTTCTGACAGATACGCAGTATTTT	CASSLSVLTDTQYF
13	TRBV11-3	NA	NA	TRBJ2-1	TGTGCCAGCAGCTTAGCACAGGGCAATGAGCAGTTCTTC	CASSLAQGNEQFF
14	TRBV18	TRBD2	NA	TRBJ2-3	TGTGCCAGCTCACCCGGACTAGGCACAGATACGCAGTATTTT	CASSPGLGTDTQYF
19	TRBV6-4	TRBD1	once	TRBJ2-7	TGTGCCAGCAGTGACTCGAAATCTGGGGTCGGGACAGGGGCCTACGAGCAGTACTTC	CASSDSKSGVGTGAYEQYF
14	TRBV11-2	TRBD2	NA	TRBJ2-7	TGTGCCAGCAGCTTAGATCTAGCGGCCTACGAGCAGTACTTC	CASSLDLAAYEQYF
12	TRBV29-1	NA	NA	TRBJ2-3	TGCAGCGTTGGGGGAGACGGGGATACGCAGTATTTT	CSVGGDGDTQYF
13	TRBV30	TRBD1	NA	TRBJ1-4	TGTGCCGTAGCACAGGGGGCGGATGAAAAACTGTTTTTT	CAVAQGADEKLFF
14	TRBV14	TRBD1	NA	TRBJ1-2	TGTGCCAGCAGCCAGGTTCCAGGGGGCGGCGGCTACACCTTC	CASSQVPGGGGYTF